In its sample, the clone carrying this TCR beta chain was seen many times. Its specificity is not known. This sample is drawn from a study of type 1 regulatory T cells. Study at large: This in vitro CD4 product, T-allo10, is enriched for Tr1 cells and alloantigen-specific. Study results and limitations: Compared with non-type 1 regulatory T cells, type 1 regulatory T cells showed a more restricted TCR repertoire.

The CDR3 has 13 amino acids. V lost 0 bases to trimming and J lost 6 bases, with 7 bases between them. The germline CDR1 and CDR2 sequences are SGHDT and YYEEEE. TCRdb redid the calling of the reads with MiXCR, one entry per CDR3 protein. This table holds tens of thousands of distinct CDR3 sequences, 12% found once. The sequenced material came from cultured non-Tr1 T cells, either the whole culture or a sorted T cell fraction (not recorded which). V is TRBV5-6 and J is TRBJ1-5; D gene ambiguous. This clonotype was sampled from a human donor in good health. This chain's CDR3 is CASSLGTSQPQHF. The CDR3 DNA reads TGTGCCAGCAGCTTGGGGACTTCTCAGCCCCAGCATTTT.